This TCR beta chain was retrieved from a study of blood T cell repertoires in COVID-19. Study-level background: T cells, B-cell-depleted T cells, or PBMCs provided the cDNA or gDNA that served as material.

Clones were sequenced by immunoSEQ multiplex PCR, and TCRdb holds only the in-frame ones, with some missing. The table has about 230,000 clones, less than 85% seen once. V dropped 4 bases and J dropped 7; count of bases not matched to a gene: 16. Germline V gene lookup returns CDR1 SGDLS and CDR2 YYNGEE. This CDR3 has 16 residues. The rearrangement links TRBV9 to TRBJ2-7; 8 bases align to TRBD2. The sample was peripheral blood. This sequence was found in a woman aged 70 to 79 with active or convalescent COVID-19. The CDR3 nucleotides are TGTGCCAGCAGCCGATACCCGGGACTAGGGCATGGTGAGCAGTACTTC. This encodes CASSRYPGLGHGEQYF. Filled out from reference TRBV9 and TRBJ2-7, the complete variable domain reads DSGVTQTPKHLITATGQRVTLRCSPRSGDLSVYWYQQSLDQGLQFLIQYYNGEERAKGNILERFSAQQFPDLHSELNLSSLELGDSALYFCASSRYPGLGHGEQYFGPGTRLTVT.